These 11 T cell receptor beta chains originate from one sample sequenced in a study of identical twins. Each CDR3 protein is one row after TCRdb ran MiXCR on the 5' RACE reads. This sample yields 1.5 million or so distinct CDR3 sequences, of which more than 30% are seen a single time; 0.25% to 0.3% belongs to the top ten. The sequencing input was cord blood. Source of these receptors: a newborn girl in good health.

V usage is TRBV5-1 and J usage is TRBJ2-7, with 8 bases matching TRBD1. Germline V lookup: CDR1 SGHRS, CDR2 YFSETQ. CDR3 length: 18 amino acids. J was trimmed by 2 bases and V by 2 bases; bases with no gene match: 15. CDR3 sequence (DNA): TGCGCCAGCAGCTTAAGGACAGGGTCCCCTTCTCGTCCCTACGAGCAGTACTTC. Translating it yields CASSLRTGSPSRPYEQYF.

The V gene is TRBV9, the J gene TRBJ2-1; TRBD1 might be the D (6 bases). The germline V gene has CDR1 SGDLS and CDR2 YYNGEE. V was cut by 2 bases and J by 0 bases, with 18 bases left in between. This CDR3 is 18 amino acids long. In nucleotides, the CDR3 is TGTGCCAGCAGCGTGAGGGCCAGGGGAATTAGCTCCTACAATGAGCAGTTCTTC. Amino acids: CASSVRARGISSYNEQFF.

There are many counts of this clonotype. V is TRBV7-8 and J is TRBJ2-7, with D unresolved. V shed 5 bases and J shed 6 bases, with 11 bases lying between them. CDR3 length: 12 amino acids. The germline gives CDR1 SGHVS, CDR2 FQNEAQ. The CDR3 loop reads CASSLETTEQYF. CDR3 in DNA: TGTGCCAGCAGCCTTGAAACCACCGAGCAGTACTTC.

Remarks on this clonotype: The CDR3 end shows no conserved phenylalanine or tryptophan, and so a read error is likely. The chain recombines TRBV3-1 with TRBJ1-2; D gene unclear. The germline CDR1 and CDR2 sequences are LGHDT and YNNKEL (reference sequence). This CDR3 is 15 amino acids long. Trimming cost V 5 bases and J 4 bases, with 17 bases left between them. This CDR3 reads CASSGTDTPVYGYTV. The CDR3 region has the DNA TGTGCCAGCAGCGGAACAGACACCCCGGTCTATGGCTACACCGTC.

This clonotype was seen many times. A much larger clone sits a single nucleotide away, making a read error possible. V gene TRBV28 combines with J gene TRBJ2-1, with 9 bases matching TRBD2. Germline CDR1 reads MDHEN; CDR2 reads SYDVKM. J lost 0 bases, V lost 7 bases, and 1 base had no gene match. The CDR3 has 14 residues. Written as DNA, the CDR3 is TGTGCCAGCATTAGCGGGAGCTCCTACAATGAGCAGTTCTTC. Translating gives CASISGSSYNEQFF.

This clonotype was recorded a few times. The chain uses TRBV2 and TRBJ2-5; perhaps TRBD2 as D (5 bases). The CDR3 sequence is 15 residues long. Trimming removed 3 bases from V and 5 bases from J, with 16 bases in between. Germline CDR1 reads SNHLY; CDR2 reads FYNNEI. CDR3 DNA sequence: TGTGCCAGCAGTGAGGTAGCGAGGAGCTCGGAGACCCAGTACTTC. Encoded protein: CASSEVARSSETQYF.

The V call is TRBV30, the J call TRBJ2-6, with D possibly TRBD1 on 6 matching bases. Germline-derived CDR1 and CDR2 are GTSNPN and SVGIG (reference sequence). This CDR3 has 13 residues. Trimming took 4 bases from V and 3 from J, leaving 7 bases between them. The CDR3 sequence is CAWTGDGANVLTF. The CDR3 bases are TGTGCCTGGACAGGGGATGGGGCCAACGTCCTGACTTTC. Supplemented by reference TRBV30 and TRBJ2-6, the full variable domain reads SQTIHQWPATLVQPVGSPLSLECTVEGTSNPNLYWYRQAAGRGLQLLFYSVGIGQISSEVPQNLSASRPQDRQFILSSKKLLLSDSGFYLCAWTGDGANVLTFGAGSRLTVL.

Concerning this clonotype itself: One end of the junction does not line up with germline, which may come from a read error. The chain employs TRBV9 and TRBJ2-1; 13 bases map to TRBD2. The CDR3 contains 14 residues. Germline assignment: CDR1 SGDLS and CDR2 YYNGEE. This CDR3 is CATYGTSGNHEEFF. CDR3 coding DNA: TGTGCCACCTACGGGACTAGCGGGAACCATGAGGAGTTCTTC.

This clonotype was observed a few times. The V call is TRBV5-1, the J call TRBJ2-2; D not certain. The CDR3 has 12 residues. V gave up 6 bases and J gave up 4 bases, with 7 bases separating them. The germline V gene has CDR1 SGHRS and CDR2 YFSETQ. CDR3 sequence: CASKQATGELFF. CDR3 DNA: TGCGCCAGCAAGCAAGCCACCGGGGAGCTGTTTTTT.

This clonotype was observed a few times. CDR3 in amino acids: CASSYGTAYSNQPQHF. The CDR3 nucleotides are TGTGCCAGCAGTTACGGGACAGCGTATAGCAATCAGCCCCAGCATTTT. The J gene is TRBJ1-5, the V gene TRBV6-6, with 7 positions matching TRBD1. J lost 0 bases, V lost 2 bases, and 4 bases had no gene match. CDR1 is MNHNY and CDR2 is SVGAGI in the germline V gene (reference sequence). The length of the CDR3 is 16 residues.

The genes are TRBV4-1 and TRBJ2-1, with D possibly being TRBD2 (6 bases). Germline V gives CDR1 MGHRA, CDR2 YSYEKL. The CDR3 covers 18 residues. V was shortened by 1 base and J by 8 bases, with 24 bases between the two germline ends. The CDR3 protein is CASSQGLPLHAGQDEQFF. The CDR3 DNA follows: TGCGCCAGCAGCCAAGGGTTACCTTTGCATGCGGGGCAGGATGAGCAGTTCTTC.